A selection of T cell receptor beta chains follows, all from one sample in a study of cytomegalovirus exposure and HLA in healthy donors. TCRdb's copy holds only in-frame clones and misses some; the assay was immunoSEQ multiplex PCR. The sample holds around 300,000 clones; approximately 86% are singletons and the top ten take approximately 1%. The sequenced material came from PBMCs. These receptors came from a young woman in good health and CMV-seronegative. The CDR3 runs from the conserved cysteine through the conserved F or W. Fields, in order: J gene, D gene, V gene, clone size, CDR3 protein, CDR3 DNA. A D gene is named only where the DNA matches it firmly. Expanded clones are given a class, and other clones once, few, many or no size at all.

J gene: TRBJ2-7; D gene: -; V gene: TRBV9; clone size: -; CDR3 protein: CASSVAPGTPYEQYF; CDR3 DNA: TGTGCTAGCAGCGTAGCTCCGGGAACCCCTTACGAGCAGTACTTC
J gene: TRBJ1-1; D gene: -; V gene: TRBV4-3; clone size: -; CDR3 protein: CASSPRGPGRNTEAFF; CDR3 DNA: TGCGCCAGCAGCCCCCGCGGTCCGGGGAGGAACACTGAAGCTTTCTTT
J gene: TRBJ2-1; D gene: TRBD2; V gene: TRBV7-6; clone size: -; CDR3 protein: CASSLPGGGISYNEQFF; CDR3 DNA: TGTGCCAGCAGCTTACCTGGGGGAGGGATCTCCTACAATGAGCAGTTCTTC
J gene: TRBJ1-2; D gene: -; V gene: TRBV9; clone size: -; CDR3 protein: CASSVADRWGYTF; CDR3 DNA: TGTGCCAGCAGCGTAGCTGACAGGTGGGGCTACACCTTC
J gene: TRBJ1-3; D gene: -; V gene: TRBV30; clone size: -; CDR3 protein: CAWSVLYMEDSGNTIYF; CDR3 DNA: TGTGCCTGGAGTGTACTGTATATGGAGGATTCTGGAAACACCATATATTTT
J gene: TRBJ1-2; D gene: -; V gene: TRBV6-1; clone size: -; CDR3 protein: CASRPTGINYGYTF; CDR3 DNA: TGTGCCAGCAGGCCAACAGGGATAAACTATGGCTACACCTTC
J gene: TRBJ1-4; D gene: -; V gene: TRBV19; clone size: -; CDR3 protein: CAGSGGTNEKLFF; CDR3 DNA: TGTGCCGGATCCGGGGGGACTAATGAAAAACTGTTTTTT
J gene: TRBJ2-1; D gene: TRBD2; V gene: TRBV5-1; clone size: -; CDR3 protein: CASSFGLAGGRPYNEQFF; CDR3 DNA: TGCGCCAGCAGCTTTGGACTAGCGGGAGGGAGGCCCTACAATGAGCAGTTCTTC
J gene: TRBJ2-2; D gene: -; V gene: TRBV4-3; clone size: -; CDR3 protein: CASSRQRAEGTGELFF; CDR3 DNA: TGCGCCAGCAGCCGTCAGCGGGCCGAAGGCACCGGGGAGCTGTTTTTT
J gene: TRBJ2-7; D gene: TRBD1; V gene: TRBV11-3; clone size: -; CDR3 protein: CASSTGSYEQYF; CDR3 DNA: TGTGCCAGTTCGACAGGGTCCTACGAGCAGTACTTC
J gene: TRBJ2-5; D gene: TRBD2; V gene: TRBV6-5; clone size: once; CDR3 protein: CASRPSGGSQETQYF; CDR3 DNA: TGTGCCAGCAGGCCTAGCGGGGGAAGCCAAGAGACCCAGTACTTC
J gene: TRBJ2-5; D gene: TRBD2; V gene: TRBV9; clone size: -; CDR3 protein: CASSARLAGGLETQYF; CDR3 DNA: TGTGCCAGCAGTGCTAGACTAGCGGGGGGGCTGGAGACCCAGTACTTC
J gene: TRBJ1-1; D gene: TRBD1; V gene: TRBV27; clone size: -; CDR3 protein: CASSSILPPGQGVGWDTEAFF; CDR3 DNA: TGTGCCAGCAGTTCCATACTACCTCCAGGACAGGGTGTCGGGTGGGACACTGAAGCTTTCTTT
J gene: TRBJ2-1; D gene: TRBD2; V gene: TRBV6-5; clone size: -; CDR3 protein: CASSGPGLGVHEQFF; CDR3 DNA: TGTGCCAGCAGTGGGCCGGGACTAGGAGTCCATGAGCAGTTCTTC
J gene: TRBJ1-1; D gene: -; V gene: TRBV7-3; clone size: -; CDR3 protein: CASSYQGNTEAFF; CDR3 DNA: TGTGCCAGCAGCTATCAGGGAAACACTGAAGCTTTCTTT
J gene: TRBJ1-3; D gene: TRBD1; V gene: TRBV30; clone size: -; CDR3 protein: CAWSATGAGNTIYF; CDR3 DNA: TGTGCCTGGAGTGCGACAGGGGCCGGAAACACCATATATTTT
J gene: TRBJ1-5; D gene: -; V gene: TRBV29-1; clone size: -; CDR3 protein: CSVAEGGDQPQHF; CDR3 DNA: TGCAGCGTGGCTGAGGGCGGGGATCAGCCCCAGCATTTT
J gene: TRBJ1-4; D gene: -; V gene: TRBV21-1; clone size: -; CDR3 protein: CASSEGTGASPLGNEKLFF; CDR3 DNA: TGTGCCAGCAGCGAGGGGACAGGGGCTTCACCTTTAGGTAATGAAAAACTGTTTTTT
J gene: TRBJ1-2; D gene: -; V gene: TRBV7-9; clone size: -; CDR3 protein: CASSEAGGGYTF; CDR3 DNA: TGTGCCAGCAGCGAAGCGGGGGGCGGCTACACCTTC
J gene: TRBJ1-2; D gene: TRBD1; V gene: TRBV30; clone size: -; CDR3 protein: CAWETGGLGYTF; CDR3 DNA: TGTGCCTGGGAGACAGGGGGGTTGGGCTACACCTTC
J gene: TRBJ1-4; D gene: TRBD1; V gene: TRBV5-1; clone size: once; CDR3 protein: CASSFAGTGGIGEKLFF; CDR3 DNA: TGCGCCAGCAGCTTCGCCGGGACAGGGGGGATTGGGGAAAAACTGTTTTTT
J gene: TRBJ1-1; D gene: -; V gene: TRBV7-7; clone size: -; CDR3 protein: CASSTHMNTEAFF; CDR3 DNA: TGTGCTAGCAGCACACACATGAACACTGAAGCTTTCTTT
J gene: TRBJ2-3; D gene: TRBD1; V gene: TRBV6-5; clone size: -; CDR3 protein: CASSYRPGGTDTQYF; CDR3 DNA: TGTGCCAGCAGTTACAGACCAGGGGGAACAGATACGCAGTATTTT
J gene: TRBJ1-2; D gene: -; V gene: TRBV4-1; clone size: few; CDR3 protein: CASSQDGGYYGYTF; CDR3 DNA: TGCGCCAGCAGCCAAGATGGAGGTTACTATGGCTACACCTTC
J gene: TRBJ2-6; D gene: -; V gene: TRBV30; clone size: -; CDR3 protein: CAWSAGSGANVLTF; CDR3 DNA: TGTGCCTGGAGTGCCGGCTCTGGGGCCAACGTCCTGACTTTC
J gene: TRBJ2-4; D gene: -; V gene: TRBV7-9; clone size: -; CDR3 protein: CASSFVGAKAKNIQYF; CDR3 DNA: TGTGCCAGCAGCTTTGTGGGAGCAAAAGCCAAAAACATTCAGTACTTC
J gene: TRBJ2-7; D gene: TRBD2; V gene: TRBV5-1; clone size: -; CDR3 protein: CASSATGTSGRGLGEQYF; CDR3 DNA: TGCGCCAGCAGCGCCACCGGGACTAGCGGGAGGGGGCTGGGCGAGCAGTACTTC
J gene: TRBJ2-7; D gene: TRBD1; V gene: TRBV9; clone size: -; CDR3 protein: CASSPGTGVYEQYF; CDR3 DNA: TGTGCCAGTTCACCCGGGACAGGCGTCTACGAGCAGTACTTC
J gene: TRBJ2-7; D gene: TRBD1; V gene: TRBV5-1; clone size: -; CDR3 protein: CASSPGQVSGEQYF; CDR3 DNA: TGCGCCAGCAGCCCTGGACAGGTAAGCGGCGAGCAGTACTTC
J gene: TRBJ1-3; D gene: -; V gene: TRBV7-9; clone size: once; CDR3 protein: CASSFQAPTDGNTIYF; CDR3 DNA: TGTGCCAGCAGCTTCCAGGCCCCGACCGACGGAAACACCATATATTTT
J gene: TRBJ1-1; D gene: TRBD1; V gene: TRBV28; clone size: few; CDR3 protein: CATFGQGRGTEAFF; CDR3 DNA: TGTGCCACCTTCGGACAGGGGCGAGGCACTGAAGCTTTCTTT
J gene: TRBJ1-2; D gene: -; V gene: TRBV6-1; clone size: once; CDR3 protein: CASSEGLQGTYGYTF; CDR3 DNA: TGTGCCAGCAGTGAAGGTTTACAGGGCACCTATGGCTACACCTTC
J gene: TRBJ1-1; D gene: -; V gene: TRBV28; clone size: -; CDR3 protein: CASTIREAGDEAFF; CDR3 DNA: TGTGCCAGCACCATTAGGGAGGCTGGTGATGAAGCTTTCTTT
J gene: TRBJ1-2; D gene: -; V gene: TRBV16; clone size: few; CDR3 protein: CASSRATGAGEGYTF; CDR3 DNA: TGTGCCAGCAGCCGAGCGACAGGCGCTGGAGAAGGCTACACCTTC
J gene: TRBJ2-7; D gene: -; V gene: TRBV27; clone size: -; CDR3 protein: CASRPSWGDEQYF; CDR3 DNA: TGTGCCAGCAGACCTTCGTGGGGAGACGAGCAGTACTTC
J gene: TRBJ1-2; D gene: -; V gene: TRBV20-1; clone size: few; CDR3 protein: CSVYGGTGYTF; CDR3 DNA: TGCAGTGTTTACGGGGGTACTGGCTACACCTTC
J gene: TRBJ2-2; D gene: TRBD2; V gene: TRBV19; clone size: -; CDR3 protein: CASSIRTSPAGELFF; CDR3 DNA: TGTGCCAGTAGTATCCGGACTAGCCCGGCCGGGGAGCTGTTTTTT
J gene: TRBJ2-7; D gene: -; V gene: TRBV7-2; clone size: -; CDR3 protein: CASSPKGDGSYEQYF; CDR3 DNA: TGTGCCAGCAGCCCGAAGGGAGACGGGAGCTACGAGCAGTACTTC
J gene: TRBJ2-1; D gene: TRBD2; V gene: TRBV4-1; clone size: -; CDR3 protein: CASSRAGGRNNEQFF; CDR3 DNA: TGCGCCAGCAGCCGTGCGGGGGGGCGGAACAATGAGCAGTTCTTC
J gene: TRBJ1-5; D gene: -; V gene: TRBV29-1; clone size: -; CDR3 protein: CSVEGGTGQPQHF; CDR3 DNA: TGCAGCGTTGAAGGAGGGACTGGGCAGCCCCAGCATTTT
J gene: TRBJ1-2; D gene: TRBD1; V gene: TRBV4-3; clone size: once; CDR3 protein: CASSQDSGQAGGYTF; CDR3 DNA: TGCGCCAGCAGCCAAGATAGTGGACAGGCTGGGGGCTACACCTTC
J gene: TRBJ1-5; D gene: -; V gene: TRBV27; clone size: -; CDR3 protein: CASDGWLGGGSGNQPQHF; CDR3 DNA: TGTGCCAGCGATGGGTGGTTAGGGGGGGGGTCGGGCAATCAGCCCCAGCATTTT
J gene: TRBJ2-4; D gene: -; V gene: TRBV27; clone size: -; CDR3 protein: CASSLGGFRGNIQYF; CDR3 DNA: TGTGCCAGCAGTTTGGGAGGGTTCAGGGGAAACATTCAGTACTTC
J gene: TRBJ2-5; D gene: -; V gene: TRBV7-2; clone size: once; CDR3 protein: CASSLSVNSQETQYF; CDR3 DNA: TGTGCCAGCAGCTTATCGGTCAACTCACAAGAGACCCAGTACTTC
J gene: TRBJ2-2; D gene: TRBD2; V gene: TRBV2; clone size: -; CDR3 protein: CATTGGPYTGELFF; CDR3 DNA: TGTGCCACGACGGGAGGGCCGTACACCGGGGAGCTGTTTTTT
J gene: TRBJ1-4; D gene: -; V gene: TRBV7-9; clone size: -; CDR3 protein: CASSGESLSTNEKLFF; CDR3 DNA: TGTGCCAGCAGCGGGGAGTCATTATCAACTAATGAAAAACTGTTTTTT
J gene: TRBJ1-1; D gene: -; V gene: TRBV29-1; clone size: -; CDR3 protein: CSVELQRLNTEAFF; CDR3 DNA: TGCAGCGTTGAGCTGCAGCGCTTGAACACTGAAGCTTTCTTT
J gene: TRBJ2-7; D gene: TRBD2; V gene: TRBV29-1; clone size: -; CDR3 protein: CSVVGGLAGWEQYF; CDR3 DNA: TGCAGCGTTGTTGGGGGACTAGCGGGATGGGAGCAGTACTTC
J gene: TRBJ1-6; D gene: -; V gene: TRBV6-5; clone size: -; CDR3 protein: CASSSPWSDSPLHF; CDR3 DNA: TGTGCCAGCAGTTCCCCCTGGAGCGATTCACCCCTCCACTTT
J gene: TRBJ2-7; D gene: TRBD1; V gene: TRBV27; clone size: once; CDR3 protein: CASSPKGQGGGSSYEQYF; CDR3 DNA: TGTGCCAGCAGTCCCAAGGGACAGGGTGGGGGAAGCTCCTACGAGCAGTACTTC
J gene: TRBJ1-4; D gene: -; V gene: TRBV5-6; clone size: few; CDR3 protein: CASSLKGFGNEKLFF; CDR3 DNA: TGTGCCAGCAGCTTGAAGGGGTTTGGTAATGAAAAACTGTTTTTT
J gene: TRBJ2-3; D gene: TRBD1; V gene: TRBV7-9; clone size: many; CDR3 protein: CASSFGTDVPSTDTQYF; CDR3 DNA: TGTGCCAGCAGCTTCGGGACAGACGTACCTAGCACAGATACGCAGTATTTT
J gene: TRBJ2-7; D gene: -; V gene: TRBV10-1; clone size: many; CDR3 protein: CASSDSYEQYF; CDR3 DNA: TGCGCCAGCAGTGACAGCTACGAGCAGTACTTC
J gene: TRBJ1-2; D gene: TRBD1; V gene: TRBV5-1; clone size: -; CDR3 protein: CASSPQGSNGYTF; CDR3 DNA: TGCGCCAGCAGCCCACAGGGGTCGAATGGCTACACCTTC
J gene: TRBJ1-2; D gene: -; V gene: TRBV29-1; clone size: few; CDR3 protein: CSGWTAKGNYGYTF; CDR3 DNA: TGCAGCGGCTGGACAGCTAAGGGAAACTATGGCTACACCTTC
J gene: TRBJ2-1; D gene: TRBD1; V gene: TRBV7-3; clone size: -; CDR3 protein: CASSSQQGASYNEQFF; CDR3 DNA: TGTGCCAGCAGCTCCCAACAGGGGGCTTCCTACAATGAGCAGTTCTTC
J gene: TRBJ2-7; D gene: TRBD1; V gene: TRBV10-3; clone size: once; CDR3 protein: CAISFRDSHYEQYF; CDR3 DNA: TGTGCCATCAGTTTCCGGGACAGCCACTACGAGCAGTACTTC
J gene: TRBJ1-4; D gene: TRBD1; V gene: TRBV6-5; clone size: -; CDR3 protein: CASSRQGGTEKLFF; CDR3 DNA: TGTGCCAGCAGCCGACAGGGAGGAACTGAAAAACTGTTTTTT
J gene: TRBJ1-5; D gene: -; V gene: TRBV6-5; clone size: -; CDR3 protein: CASSYGPPQPQHF; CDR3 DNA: TGTGCCAGCAGTTACGGGCCCCCTCAGCCCCAGCATTTT